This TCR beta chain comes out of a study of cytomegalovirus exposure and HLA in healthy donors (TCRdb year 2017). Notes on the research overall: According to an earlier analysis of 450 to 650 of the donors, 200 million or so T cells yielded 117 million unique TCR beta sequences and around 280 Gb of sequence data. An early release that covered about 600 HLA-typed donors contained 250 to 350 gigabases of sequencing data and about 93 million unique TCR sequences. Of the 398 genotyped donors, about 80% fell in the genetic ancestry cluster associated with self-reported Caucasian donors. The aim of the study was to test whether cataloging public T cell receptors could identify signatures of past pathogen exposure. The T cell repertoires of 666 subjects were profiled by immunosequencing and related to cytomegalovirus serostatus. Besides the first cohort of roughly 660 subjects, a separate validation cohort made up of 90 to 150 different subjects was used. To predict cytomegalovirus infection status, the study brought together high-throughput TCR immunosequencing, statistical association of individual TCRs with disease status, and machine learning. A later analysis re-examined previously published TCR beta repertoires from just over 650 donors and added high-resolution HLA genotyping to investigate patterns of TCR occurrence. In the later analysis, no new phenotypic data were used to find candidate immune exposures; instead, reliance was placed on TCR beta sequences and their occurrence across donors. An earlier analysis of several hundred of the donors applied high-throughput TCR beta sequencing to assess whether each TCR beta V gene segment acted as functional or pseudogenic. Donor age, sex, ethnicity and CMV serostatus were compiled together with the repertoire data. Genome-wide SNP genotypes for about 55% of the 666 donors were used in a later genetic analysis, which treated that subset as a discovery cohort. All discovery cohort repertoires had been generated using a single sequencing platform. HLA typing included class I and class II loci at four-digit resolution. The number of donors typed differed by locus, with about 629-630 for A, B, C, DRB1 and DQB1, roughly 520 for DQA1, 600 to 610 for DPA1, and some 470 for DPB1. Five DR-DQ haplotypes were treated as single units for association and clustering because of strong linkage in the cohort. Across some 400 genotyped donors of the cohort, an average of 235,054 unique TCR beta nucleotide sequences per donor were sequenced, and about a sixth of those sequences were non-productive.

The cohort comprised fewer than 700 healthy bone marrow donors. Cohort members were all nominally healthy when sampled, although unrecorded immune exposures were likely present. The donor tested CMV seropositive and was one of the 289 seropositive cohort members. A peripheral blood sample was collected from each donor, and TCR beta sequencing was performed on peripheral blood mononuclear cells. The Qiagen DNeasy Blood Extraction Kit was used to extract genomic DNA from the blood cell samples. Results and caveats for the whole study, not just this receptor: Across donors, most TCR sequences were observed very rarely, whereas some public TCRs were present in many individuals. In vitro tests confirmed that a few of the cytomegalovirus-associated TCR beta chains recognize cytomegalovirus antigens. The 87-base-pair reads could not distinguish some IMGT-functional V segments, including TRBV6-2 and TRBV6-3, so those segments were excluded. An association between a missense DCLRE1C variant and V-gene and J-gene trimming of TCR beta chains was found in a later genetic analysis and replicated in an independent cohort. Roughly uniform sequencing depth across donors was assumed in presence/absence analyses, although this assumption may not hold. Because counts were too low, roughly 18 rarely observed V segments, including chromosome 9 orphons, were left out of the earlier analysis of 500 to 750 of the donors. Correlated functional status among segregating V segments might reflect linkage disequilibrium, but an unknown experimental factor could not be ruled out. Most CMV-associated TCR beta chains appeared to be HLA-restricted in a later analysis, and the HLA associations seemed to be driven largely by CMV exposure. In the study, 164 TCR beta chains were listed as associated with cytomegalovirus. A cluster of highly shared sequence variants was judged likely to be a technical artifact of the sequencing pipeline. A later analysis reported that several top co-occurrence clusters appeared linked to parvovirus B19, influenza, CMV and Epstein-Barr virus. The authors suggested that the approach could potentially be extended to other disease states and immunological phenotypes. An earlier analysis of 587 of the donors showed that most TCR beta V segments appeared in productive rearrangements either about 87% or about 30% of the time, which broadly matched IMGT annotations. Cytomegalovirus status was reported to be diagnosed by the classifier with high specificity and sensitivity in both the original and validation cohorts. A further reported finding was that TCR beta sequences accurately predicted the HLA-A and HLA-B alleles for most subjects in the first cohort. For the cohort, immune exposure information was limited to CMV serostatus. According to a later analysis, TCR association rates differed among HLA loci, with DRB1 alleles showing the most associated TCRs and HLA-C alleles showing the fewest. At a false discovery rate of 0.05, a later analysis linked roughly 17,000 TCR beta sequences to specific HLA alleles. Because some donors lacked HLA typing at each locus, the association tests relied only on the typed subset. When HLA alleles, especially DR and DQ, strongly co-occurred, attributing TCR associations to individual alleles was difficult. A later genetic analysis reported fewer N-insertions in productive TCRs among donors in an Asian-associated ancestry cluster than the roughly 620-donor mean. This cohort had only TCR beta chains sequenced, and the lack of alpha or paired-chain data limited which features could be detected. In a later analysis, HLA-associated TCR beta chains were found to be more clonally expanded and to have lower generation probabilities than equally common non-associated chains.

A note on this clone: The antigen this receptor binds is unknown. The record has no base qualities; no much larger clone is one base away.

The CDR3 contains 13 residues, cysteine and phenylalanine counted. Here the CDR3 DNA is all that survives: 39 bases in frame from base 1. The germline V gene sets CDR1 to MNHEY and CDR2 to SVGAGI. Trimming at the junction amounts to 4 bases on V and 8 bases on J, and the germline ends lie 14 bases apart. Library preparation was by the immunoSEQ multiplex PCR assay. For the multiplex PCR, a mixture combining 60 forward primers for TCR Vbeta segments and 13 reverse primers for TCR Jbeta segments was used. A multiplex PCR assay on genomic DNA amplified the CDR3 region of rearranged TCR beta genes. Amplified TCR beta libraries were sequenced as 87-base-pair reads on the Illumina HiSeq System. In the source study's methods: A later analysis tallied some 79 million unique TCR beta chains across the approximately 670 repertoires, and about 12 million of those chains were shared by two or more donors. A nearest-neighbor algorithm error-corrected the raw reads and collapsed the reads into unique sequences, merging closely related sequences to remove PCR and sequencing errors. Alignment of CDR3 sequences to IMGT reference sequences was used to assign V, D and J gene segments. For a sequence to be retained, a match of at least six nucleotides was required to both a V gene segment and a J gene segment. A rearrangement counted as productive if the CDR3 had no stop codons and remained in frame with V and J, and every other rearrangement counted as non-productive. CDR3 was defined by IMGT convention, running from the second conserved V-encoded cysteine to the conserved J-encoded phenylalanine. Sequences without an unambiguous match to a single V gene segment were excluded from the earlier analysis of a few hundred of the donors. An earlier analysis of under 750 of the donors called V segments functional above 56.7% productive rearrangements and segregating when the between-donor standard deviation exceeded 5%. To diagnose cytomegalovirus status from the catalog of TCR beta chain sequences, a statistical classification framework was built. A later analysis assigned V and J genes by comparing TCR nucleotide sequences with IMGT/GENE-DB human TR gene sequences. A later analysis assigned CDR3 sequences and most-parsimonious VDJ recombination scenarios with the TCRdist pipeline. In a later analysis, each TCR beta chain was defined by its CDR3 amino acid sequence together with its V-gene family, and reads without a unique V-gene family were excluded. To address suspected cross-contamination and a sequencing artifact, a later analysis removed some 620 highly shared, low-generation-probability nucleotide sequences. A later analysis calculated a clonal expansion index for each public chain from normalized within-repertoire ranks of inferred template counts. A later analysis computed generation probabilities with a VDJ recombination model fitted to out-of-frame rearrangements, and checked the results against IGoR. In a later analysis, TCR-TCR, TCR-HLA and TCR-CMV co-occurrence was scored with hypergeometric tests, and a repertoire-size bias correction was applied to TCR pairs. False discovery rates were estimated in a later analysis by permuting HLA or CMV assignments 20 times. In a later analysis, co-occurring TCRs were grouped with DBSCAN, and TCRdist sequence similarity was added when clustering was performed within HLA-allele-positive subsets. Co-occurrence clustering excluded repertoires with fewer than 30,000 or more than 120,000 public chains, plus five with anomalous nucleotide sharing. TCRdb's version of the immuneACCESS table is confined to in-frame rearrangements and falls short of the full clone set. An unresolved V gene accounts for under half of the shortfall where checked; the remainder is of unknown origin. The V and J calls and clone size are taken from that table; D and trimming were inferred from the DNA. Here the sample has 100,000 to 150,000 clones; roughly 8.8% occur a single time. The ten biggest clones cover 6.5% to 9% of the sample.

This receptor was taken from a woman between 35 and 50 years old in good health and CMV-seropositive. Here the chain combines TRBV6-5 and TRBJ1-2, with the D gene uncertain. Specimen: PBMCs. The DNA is TGTGCCAGCAGTTTCTGGGGAGGAAGCGGCTACACCTTC. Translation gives CASSFWGGSGYTF.